The rows below give T cell receptor beta chains drawn from one sample of a study of T cell repertoires in cytomegalovirus infection. TCRdb itself ran the reads through MiXCR, one entry per CDR3 protein. Found here are under 800,000 distinct CDR3 sequences, roughly a quarter of them singletons; the top ten hold roughly 8%. Sequences were obtained from CD8+ T cells from PBMCs. The receptors stem from a human donor in good health (CMV status not recorded). Some clones in this sample may be carry-over from other donors' samples. CDR3s include the opening cysteine and the closing phenylalanine or tryptophan. A D gene is named only where the DNA matches it firmly. Clone size, where shown, is once, few, many, or a class for clones that have expanded.

j_gene	d_gene	v_gene	abundance	CDR3nt	CDR3aa
TRBJ1-5	TRBD1	TRBV6-6	-	TGTGCCAGCAGAGAGAGACAGGGGAAGGGCAATCAGCCCCAGCATTTT	CASRERQGKGNQPQHF
TRBJ2-6	-	TRBV2	-	TGTGCCAGCAGTGACTTTGGGCACTCTGGGGCCAACGTCCTGACTTTC	CASSDFGHSGANVLTF
TRBJ2-5	-	TRBV6-1	many	TGTGCCAGCAGTTATAACGCCGCCCAAGAGACCCAGTACTTC	CASSYNAAQETQYF
TRBJ1-4	-	TRBV7-2	-	TGTGCCAGCAGCTTTGGGGGGCCGGTGGACGAAAAACTGTTTTTT	CASSFGGPVDEKLFF
TRBJ2-5	TRBD2	TRBV11-2	-	TGTGCCAGCAGCTTAGAATGGGGAGGGGAAGAGACCCAGTACTTC	CASSLEWGGEETQYF
TRBJ2-7	-	TRBV4-2	many	TGTGCCAGCAGCCAAGATAGGACGCAGACCTACGAGCAGTACTTC	CASSQDRTQTYEQYF
TRBJ1-2	-	TRBV29-1	-	TGCAGCGTTGGGGGGGACCCACGCAACTATGGCTACACCTTC	CSVGGDPRNYGYTF
TRBJ2-3	-	TRBV5-5	-	TGTGCCAGCAGCCCGGGTTGGTGGGGGAGTACAGATACGCAGTATTTT	CASSPGWWGSTDTQYF
TRBJ2-3	-	TRBV7-2	many	TGTGCCAGCGGGCGGGGAGGTCTCAGGGCAGCCGATACGCAGTATTTT	CASGRGGLRAADTQYF
TRBJ2-1	-	TRBV12-3/TRBV12-4	-	TGTGCCAGCAGGTCTGGTCAGGGGGGCAATGAGCAGTTCTTC	CASRSGQGGNEQFF
TRBJ1-1	-	TRBV7-9	-	TGTGCCAGCAGCAAGTGGGCAGGTGAAGCTTTCTTT	CASSKWAGEAFF
TRBJ2-5	TRBD2	TRBV19	-	TGTGCCAGCACTAGCGGGGGTTTCCAAGAGACCCAGTACTTC	CASTSGGFQETQYF